A single sample is the source of the 20 T cell receptor beta chains below, sequenced in a study of T-cell memory formation after mild COVID-19. MiXCR was run by TCRdb on the 5' RACE reads, yielding one entry per CDR3 protein. The table has a few hundred thousand distinct CDR3 sequences, about a sixth seen once; the top ten hold 22%. Sequenced: PBMCs or a T cell subset sorted from them (not recorded which). The receptors stem from a man younger than 30 who had mild COVID-19 (a few samples of this study predate the infection). Cell type and time point are not known.

This clonotype came up a few times. The chain carries TRBV19 and TRBJ2-1; no reliable D call. Germline V lookup: CDR1 LNHDA, CDR2 SQIVND (reference sequence). This CDR3 comprises 15 residues. V was pared by 4 bases and J by 4 bases, with 14 bases between. This CDR3 is CASSSQASTYNEQFF. DNA of the CDR3: TGTGCCAGTAGTAGTCAAGCTAGTACTTACAATGAGCAGTTCTTC.

This clonotype showed up just a few times. The chain joins TRBV6-2 or TRBV6-3 to TRBJ1-1, with a possible D match to TRBD1 (6 bases). Germline V gene lookup returns CDR1 MNHEY and CDR2 SVGEGT. The V end was cut by 4 bases, the J end by 4 bases, with 16 bases between. The CDR3 covers 15 residues. DNA for the CDR3: TGTGCCAGCAGTTCACTACAGGGCATGGGCACTGAAGCTTTCTTT. It specifies CASSSLQGMGTEAFF.

This clonotype was seen a handful of times. The chain combines TRBV5-1 with TRBJ2-5; D might be TRBD1 (8 bases). The CDR3 has 13 amino acids. V gave up 4 bases and J gave up 5 bases, with 12 bases separating them. The germline V gene encodes CDR1 SGHRS and CDR2 YFSETQ. This chain's CDR3 is CASSEQGGETQYF. CDR3 nucleotides: TGCGCCAGCAGCGAACAGGGGGGGGAGACCCAGTACTTC. Using reference TRBV5-1 and TRBJ2-5 for the parts outside the CDR3, the full variable domain is KAGVTQTPRYLIKTRGQQVTLSCSPISGHRSVSWYQQTPGQGLQFLFEYFSETQRNKGNFPGRFSGRQFSNSRSEMNVSTLELGDSALYLCASSEQGGETQYFGPGTRLLVL.

The J gene is TRBJ2-1, the V gene TRBV7-3, with D possibly TRBD2 on 6 matching bases. Deletions cut 0 bases from V and 5 bases from J, with 14 bases between. The length of the CDR3 is 16 residues. Germline V CDR1 and CDR2: SGHTA, FQGTGA. In DNA form, the CDR3 reads TGTGCCAGCAGCTTAACGGGGACTCCGGGAGACAATGAGCAGTTCTTC. Protein product: CASSLTGTPGDNEQFF. The variable domain in full, completed from reference TRBV7-3 and TRBJ2-1, reads GAGVSQTPSNKVTEKGKYVELRCDPISGHTALYWYRQSLGQGPEFLIYFQGTGAADDSGLPNDRFFAVRPEGSVSTLKIQRTERGDSAVYLCASSLTGTPGDNEQFFGPGTRLTVL.

The chain links TRBV29-1 to TRBJ1-2; D gene uncertain. Deletions cut 0 bases from V and 5 bases from J, with 10 bases between. This CDR3 comprises 13 residues. Germline V gene lookup returns CDR1 SQVTM and CDR2 ANQGSEA. The CDR3 reads CSVEDRRPYGYTF. CDR3 in DNA: TGCAGCGTTGAAGATCGGAGGCCGTATGGCTACACCTTC.

This chain links TRBV11-3 with TRBJ1-5; no clear D. Trimming shortened V by 0 bases and J by 1 base, and 7 bases separated the two germline ends. The CDR3 extends over 15 amino acids. The germline gives CDR1 SGHNT, CDR2 YENEEA. CDR3 amino acids: CASSLEVGSNQPQHF. The CDR3, as DNA: TGTGCCAGCAGCTTAGAAGTCGGCAGCAATCAGCCCCAGCATTTT.

The V and J genes are TRBV5-1 and TRBJ2-3, with 14 bases matching TRBD2. V was pared by 0 bases and J by 0 bases, with 12 bases of the junction left unmatched. The CDR3 spans 21 residues. CDR1 and CDR2 (germline): SGHRS, YFSETQ. The CDR3 region has the DNA TGCGCCAGCAGCTTGGGCCTAAACGGACTAGCGGGGGGTACTAGCACAGATACGCAGTATTTT. This codes for CASSLGLNGLAGGTSTDTQYF.

The genes are TRBV5-1 and TRBJ2-1, with D unresolved. Germline loops: CDR1 SGHRS, CDR2 YFSETQ. CDR3 size: 14 residues. Trimming removed 2 bases from V and 8 bases from J, with 14 bases in between. In DNA form, the CDR3 reads TGCGCCAGCAGCTTCTTAAACCCTTGGGATGAGCAGTTCTTC. Translating gives CASSFLNPWDEQFF.

V usage is TRBV6-1 and J usage is TRBJ2-6; the D is unclear. Germline V gene sequence: CDR1 MNHNS, CDR2 SASEGT. The germline V and J ends were trimmed by 6 bases and 0 bases, with 6 bases remaining between them. The CDR3 has 14 residues. CDR3 sequence reads: CASRRSSGANVLTF. The CDR3 bases are TGTGCCAGCAGAAGGAGCTCTGGGGCCAACGTCCTGACTTTC.

The table lists this clonotype with a few counts. The DNA of the CDR3 is TGTGCCAGCAGTTTAGTACTTTCGGACTATGGCTACACCTTC. Its translation: CASSLVLSDYGYTF. The rearrangement joins TRBV12-3 or TRBV12-4 to TRBJ1-2; no firm D call. The CDR3 loop spans 14 amino acids. The V and J ends lost 1 base and 3 bases respectively, with 9 bases between them.

This chain's CDR3 is CASSTRTGTNEKLFF. The CDR3 DNA reads TGTGCCAGCAGCACTAGGACAGGGACTAATGAAAAACTGTTTTTT. The chain recombines TRBV9 with TRBJ1-4, with 8 bases aligning to TRBD1. The junction had 4 bases not matched to a gene; V was cut back by 4 bases and J by 2 bases. In germline, CDR1 is SGDLS, CDR2 YYNGEE. The length of the CDR3 is 15 residues.

V gene TRBV6-2 or TRBV6-3 combines with J gene TRBJ2-3, with D hard to call. Per germline, CDR1 MNHEY and CDR2 SVGEGT. The CDR3 consists of 11 residues. Between the trimmed V and J ends, which lost 6 bases and 7 bases, there was a span of 8 bases. The CDR3 DNA follows: TGTGCCAGCAGCCAAAAGAATACGCAGTATTTT. This sequence encodes CASSQKNTQYF.

This clonotype showed up just once. This chain connects TRBV7-2 to TRBJ2-1, with unresolved D. Germline V CDR1 and CDR2: SGHTA, FQGNSA. The CDR3 covers 18 residues. V lost 1 base and J lost 2, with 18 bases in between. The CDR3 nucleotides read TGTGCCAGCAGCTTAGGGGCTGGTGGGCTAGTCCCCTACAATGAGCAGTTCTTC. This sequence encodes CASSLGAGGLVPYNEQFF.

This clonotype occurred a few times. J is TRBJ2-5 and V is TRBV5-1; 8 bases line up with TRBD1. CDR3 length equals 16 residues. CDR1 and CDR2 (germline): SGHRS, YFSETQ. V lost 0 bases to trimming and J lost 1 base; unmatched junction nucleotides: 5. The CDR3 DNA reads as TGCGCCAGCAGCTTGGAACCAGGGGGCCTCCAAGAGACCCAGTACTTC. Protein sequence: CASSLEPGGLQETQYF.

A few counts support this clonotype. The J gene is TRBJ1-1, the V gene TRBV7-3; D is undetermined. The CDR3 runs 14 residues. Germline CDR1 and CDR2: SGHTA and FQGTGA. Between the trimmed V and J ends, which lost 0 bases and 9 bases, there was a span of 14 bases. CDR3 sequence (DNA): TGTGCCAGCAGCTTAACGGGTTTGGGTTCGCAAGCTTTCTTT. Translated, it gives CASSLTGLGSQAFF.

The V and J genes are TRBV6-6 and TRBJ2-1; D unclear. Germline values: CDR1 MNHNY, CDR2 SVGAGI (reference sequence). The CDR3 runs 13 residues. Trimming removed 2 bases from V and 5 bases from J, with 7 bases in between. This chain's CDR3 is CASSYPTDNEQFF. DNA for the CDR3: TGTGCCAGCAGTTACCCTACAGACAATGAGCAGTTCTTC.

This chain links TRBV29-1 with TRBJ2-3, with a tentative D call TRBD1 (6 bases). Trimming shortened V by 7 bases and J by 4 bases, and 15 bases separated the two germline ends. Germline CDR1 reads SQVTM; CDR2 reads ANQGSEA. The length of the CDR3 is 13 residues. The CDR3 nucleotides are TGCAGCGCCCCGGGACAAATATCAGATACGCAGTATTTT. It specifies CSAPGQISDTQYF.

This clonotype has only a few counts. The chain uses TRBV12-5 and TRBJ2-5; D gene uncertain. This CDR3 is 15 amino acids long. CDR1 is LGHNT, CDR2 FRNRAP, per germline. The ends were cut back, 5 bases at V and 5 bases at J, with 18 bases in the middle. The chain's CDR3 is CASGPEDRSAETQYF. The DNA for the CDR3 is TGTGCTAGTGGTCCCGAGGACCGGTCGGCTGAGACCCAGTACTTC.

This chain links TRBV20-1 with TRBJ2-1, with 7 bases matching TRBD2. Germline assignment: CDR1 DFQATT and CDR2 SNEGSKA (reference sequence). Germline trimming cut 5 bases from V and 6 bases from J; bases unmatched to any gene: 4. This CDR3 has 12 amino acids. The CDR3 DNA reads TGCAGTGCTTCGGGACTAACCAATGAGCAGTTCTTC. It codes for CSASGLTNEQFF.

In its sample, this clonotype was seen a few times. The chain carries TRBV12-3 or TRBV12-4 and TRBJ2-2, with 7 positions matching TRBD2. V was clipped by 6 bases and J by 3 bases; unmatched bases: 10. This CDR3 contains 16 residues. The CDR3 loop is CASRLRRGRYTGELFF. The CDR3 DNA reads TGTGCCAGCAGACTCCGGCGGGGGAGGTACACCGGGGAGCTGTTTTTT.